This T cell receptor beta chain was identified in a study of T cells in Graves' hyperthyroidism and ophthalmopathy. This clonotype was seen many times. What it binds is unknown. Patients having uncontrolled infection, another autoimmune disease, pregnancy or lactation were not included. PBMCs were derived from under 13 ml fresh peripheral blood. Germline CDR1 reads MNHEY; CDR2 reads SMNVEV (reference sequence). V was pared by 7 bases and J by 7 bases, with 16 bases between. CDR3 size: 13 residues. Overall study findings and caveats: Researchers found most expanded thyroid clonotypes above 0.001 in blood as well. The model made its ophthalmopathy prediction, and onset followed a median approximately 6 months later.

Amplified TCR beta CDR3 regions derived from RNA transcripts. HTBI primers were used for first-round RT-PCR of the TCR CDR3. TCRdb re-derived calls from the multiplex PCR reads in MiXCR, one entry per CDR3 protein. The table shows around 480,000 distinct CDR3 sequences, with approximately 15% occurring only once. The sample taken for sequencing was blood. The chain links TRBV27 to TRBJ2-5; D is perhaps TRBD1 or TRBD2 (5 bases each). The TCR sequence derives from a woman between 18 and 29 years old with Graves' hyperthyroidism. The CDR3 DNA reads TGTGCCAGCAACCAAAGGGGAGTCGTGACCCAGTACTTC. Encoded protein: CASNQRGVVTQYF.